These 30 T cell receptor beta chains originate from one sample sequenced in a study of control samples from healthy donors and cancer patients. Measured with immunoSEQ multiplex PCR; TCRdb has only the in-frame clones, and not every one. Of approximately 190,000 clones detected, over 80% appear once; the ten largest clones hold approximately 1.8%. Source material: blood. All receptors derive from a man aged 25-45 years in good health.

V gene TRBV7-9 combines with J gene TRBJ2-3; the match to TRBD2 covers 12 bases. The germline V gene has CDR1 SEHNR and CDR2 FQNEAQ (reference sequence). The CDR3 contains 16 residues. V gave up 1 base and J gave up 6 bases; unmatched junction bases: 5. CDR3 protein: CASSLGTSGAIDTQYF. The DNA for the CDR3 is TGTGCCAGCAGCTTAGGGACTAGCGGGGCGATTGATACGCAGTATTTT.

The gene calls are TRBV11-2 and TRBJ1-5; D remains ambiguous. V shed 1 base and J shed 6 bases, with 7 bases lying between them. Germline CDR1 SGHAT, CDR2 FQNNGV. The CDR3 contains 13 residues. For the CDR3, the DNA is TGTGCCAGCAGCTTAGGGTCCCTTCAGCCCCAGCATTTT. Encoded protein: CASSLGSLQPQHF.

This clone showed up just once. This rearrangement joins TRBV30 to TRBJ1-1, with a weak D call TRBD1 (5 bases). Trimming took 5 bases from V and 8 from J, leaving 24 bases between them. The germline V gene encodes CDR1 GTSNPN and CDR2 SVGIG (reference sequence). The CDR3 spans 15 residues. CDR3 loop: CAWRKTGQLHGEAFF. In DNA form, the CDR3 reads TGTGCCTGGCGAAAAACGGGGCAGTTACATGGGGAAGCTTTCTTT.

The V gene is TRBV5-8, the J gene TRBJ1-5; weak D call: TRBD1 (5 bases). The CDR3 length is 15 residues. V lost 3 bases to trimming and J lost 5 bases, with 15 bases between them. Germline CDR1 is SGHTS and CDR2 is YDEGEE. The CDR3 reads CASSWGSWGDQPQHF. The CDR3 coding sequence is TGTGCCAGCAGCTGGGGCTCCTGGGGGGATCAGCCCCAGCATTTT.

This chain joins TRBV4-1 and TRBJ1-2, with D possibly being TRBD1 (5 bases). V was pared by 3 bases and J by 6 bases, with 20 bases between. There are 16 residues in the CDR3. Germline V gene sequence: CDR1 MGHRA, CDR2 YSYEKL. CDR3 nucleotide sequence: TGCGCCAGCAGCCATGCTGCGGGCAGGGAGGACGATGGCTACACCTTC. Residues: CASSHAAGREDDGYTF.

In regard to this clone: Distinct nucleotide sequences in the sample also encode this CDR3. The CDR3 protein is CASSPGTGFYEQYF. CDR3 coding DNA: TGTGCCAGCAGCCCGGGGACAGGGTTCTACGAGCAGTACTTC. The gene calls are TRBV7-9 and TRBJ2-7; 9 bases map to TRBD1. This CDR3 has 14 amino acids. After removal of 5 bases from V and 3 bases from J, the junction contained 5 bases not matched to a gene. From germline, CDR1 is SEHNR and CDR2 FQNEAQ (reference sequence).

The chain has TRBV5-6 and TRBJ2-1; D uncertain. Germline V gene lookup returns CDR1 SGHDT and CDR2 YYEEEE. V was pared by 1 base and J by 7 bases, with 6 bases between. The CDR3 extends over 12 amino acids. This chain's CDR3 is CASSLSGNEQFF. Written as DNA, the CDR3 is TGTGCCAGCAGCTTGTCGGGTAATGAGCAGTTCTTC.

This clone was picked up a small number of times. The V and J genes are TRBV3-1 (or the pseudogene TRBV3-2) and TRBJ2-3; 10 positions match TRBD2. The CDR3 is 17 amino acids. Germline lookup yields CDR1 LGHDT and CDR2 YNNKEL (reference sequence). V lost 5 bases to trimming and J lost 4 bases; unmatched junction nucleotides: 12. The CDR3 DNA follows: TGTGCCAGCAGCTCCACTAGCGGGGTGGGATCATCAGATACGCAGTATTTT. It codes for CASSSTSGVGSSDTQYF.

The rearrangement links TRBV2 to TRBJ1-5, with 7 bases matching TRBD1. Losses at the gene ends were 7 bases for V and 4 bases for J; bases not matched to a gene: 4. Germline V gives CDR1 SNHLY, CDR2 FYNNEI. The length of the CDR3 is 13 residues. The CDR3 DNA sequence: TGTGCCAGCAAAGGACAGGTGAATCAGCCCCAGCATTTT. Its protein product is CASKGQVNQPQHF.

J is TRBJ2-2 and V is TRBV11-2; 9 bases are shared with TRBD2. Germline assignment: CDR1 SGHAT and CDR2 FQNNGV. With V trimmed by 5 bases and J by 3 bases, 10 bases remained unmatched. The CDR3 length is 17 residues. The CDR3 sequence is CASSPRASGAYTGELFF. The CDR3 nucleotides read TGTGCCAGCAGCCCCAGGGCTAGCGGGGCCTACACCGGGGAGCTGTTTTTT.

The chain carries TRBV30 and TRBJ1-6, with 7 bases identical to TRBD1. Losses at the gene ends were 3 bases for V and 7 bases for J; bases not matched to a gene: 9. Per the germline V gene, CDR1 is GTSNPN and CDR2 is SVGIG (reference sequence). CDR3 length equals 15 residues. The CDR3 sequence is CAWRDRTSRNSPLHF. The DNA for the CDR3 is TGTGCCTGGAGGGACAGGACTTCCCGGAATTCACCCCTCCACTTT.

The genes are TRBV3-1 (or the pseudogene TRBV3-2) and TRBJ2-3; 8 positions match TRBD1. This CDR3 comprises 15 residues. The J segment lost 3 bases and the V segment lost 1 base, leaving 3 bases of the junction unmatched. Germline V lookup: CDR1 LGHDT, CDR2 YNNKEL (reference sequence). The CDR3 nucleotides read TGTGCCAGCAGCCAAGCCCAGGGGGCGACAGATACGCAGTATTTT. As protein: CASSQAQGATDTQYF.

The chain is built from TRBV30 and TRBJ2-1; TRBD2 might be the D (5 bases). The germline CDR1 and CDR2 sequences are GTSNPN and SVGIG (reference sequence). This CDR3 contains 16 residues. The V end was cut by 0 bases, the J end by 7 bases, with 19 bases between. The CDR3: CAWSVRLSIPWNEQFF. The CDR3 DNA sequence: TGTGCCTGGAGTGTACGACTATCGATCCCCTGGAATGAGCAGTTCTTC.

The chain joins TRBV3-1 (or the pseudogene TRBV3-2) to TRBJ1-2; 7 nucleotides line up with TRBD1. With V trimmed by 2 bases and J by 1 base, 10 bases remained unmatched. The CDR3 sequence is 17 residues long. Germline V gene sequence: CDR1 LGHDT, CDR2 YNNKEL (reference sequence). The DNA of the CDR3 is TGTGCCAGCAGCCAAAGCTGGGACAGAGGGTTTAACTATGGCTACACCTTC. Amino acid sequence: CASSQSWDRGFNYGYTF.

This clone appeared a single time. This sequence joins TRBV11-2 and TRBJ2-2, with unresolved D. The V end was cut by 1 base, the J end by 6 bases, with 12 bases between. This CDR3 has 15 residues. The germline V gene has CDR1 SGHAT and CDR2 FQNNGV. The CDR3 DNA reads TGTGCCAGCAGCTTAGGGCAGAGCACGGCCGGGGAGCTGTTTTTT. It codes for CASSLGQSTAGELFF.

The chain carries TRBV5-1 and TRBJ2-1, with TRBD1 matching 10 bases. Germline lookup yields CDR1 SGHRS and CDR2 YFSETQ. The CDR3 has 17 amino acids. V lost 4 bases, J lost 4 bases, and 11 bases stayed unmatched. The CDR3 region has the DNA TGCGCCAGCAGCGGGGGGGCCGGGACAGGGGCTTACAATGAGCAGTTCTTC. The encoded protein is CASSGGAGTGAYNEQFF.

The chain combines TRBV24-1 with TRBJ1-4, with unresolved D. Germline V gene data show CDR1 as KGHDR and CDR2 as SFDVKD. With 1 base removed from V and 7 bases from J, the gap between germline ends came to 0 bases. This CDR3 is built from 11 residues. The CDR3, as DNA: TGTGCCACCAGTGATTTTGAAAAACTGTTTTTT. Translating it yields CATSDFEKLFF.

The chain uses TRBV30 and TRBJ1-5; possibly TRBD1 for D (6 bases). Germline CDR1 GTSNPN, CDR2 SVGIG (reference sequence). V was clipped by 2 bases and J by 9 bases, with 23 bases between them. The CDR3 extends over 16 amino acids. This CDR3 is CAWSPPFGGAAGPQHF. The DNA of the CDR3 is TGTGCCTGGAGTCCACCCTTTGGGGGGGCCGCGGGGCCCCAGCATTTT.

This chain links TRBV7-9 with TRBJ1-5; no firm D call. The V end lost 1 base, the J end lost 0 bases, and 13 bases lay between the germline ends. The CDR3 spans 17 residues. The V gene's germline CDR1 is SEHNR and CDR2 FQNEAQ (reference sequence). CDR3 sequence: CASSLGTGLYSNQPQHF. The CDR3 DNA sequence: TGTGCCAGCAGCTTAGGCACCGGATTATATAGCAATCAGCCCCAGCATTTT.

The chain recombines TRBV12-3 or TRBV12-4 with TRBJ1-2; D not resolved. There are 12 residues in the CDR3. Trimming removed 6 bases at V and 0 bases at J, with 5 bases between. CDR3 in amino acids: CASRWPNYGYTF. The CDR3 DNA reads TGTGCCAGCAGATGGCCTAACTATGGCTACACCTTC.

The V gene is TRBV19, the J gene TRBJ1-1; D might be TRBD1 (5 bases). V lost 6 bases, J lost 8 bases, and 13 bases lay in between. This CDR3 spans 12 amino acids. CDR1 LNHDA and CDR2 SQIVND come from the germline V gene (reference sequence). DNA for the CDR3: TGTGCCAGTAGGGTCGCTGGGGGGGAAGCTTTCTTT. This translates into CASRVAGGEAFF.

The V and J genes are TRBV5-1 and TRBJ2-3, with D possibly TRBD1 on 5 matching bases. V was trimmed by 7 bases and J by 2 bases, leaving 14 bases between them. This CDR3 contains 14 residues. Germline-derived CDR1 and CDR2 are SGHRS and YFSETQ. The CDR3 region has the DNA TGCGCCAGCGGCCTACAGGAACCCACAGATACGCAGTATTTT. It translates to CASGLQEPTDTQYF.

The chain combines TRBV19 with TRBJ1-3, with D perhaps TRBD1 (6 bases). The CDR3 extends over 15 amino acids. CDR1 is LNHDA, CDR2 SQIVND, per germline (reference sequence). Trimming removed 6 bases at V and 0 bases at J, with 12 bases between. CDR3 coding DNA: TGTGCCAGTAGCCTCACAGGGTACTCTGGAAACACCATATATTTT. Its translation: CASSLTGYSGNTIYF.

The chain uses TRBV5-8 and TRBJ2-3; 11 nucleotides match TRBD1. This CDR3 comprises 14 residues. Germline V gives CDR1 SGHTS, CDR2 YDEGEE. The trim removed 4 bases at V and 6 bases at J, leaving 4 bases unmatched. CDR3 coding DNA: TGTGCCAGCAGCAAGGGACAGGGGGGGGATACGCAGTATTTT. Amino acid sequence: CASSKGQGGDTQYF.

The chain recombines TRBV3-1 (or the pseudogene TRBV3-2) with TRBJ2-7; D possibly uses TRBD1 or TRBD2 (6 bases each). The germline V gene encodes CDR1 LGHDT and CDR2 YNNKEL (reference sequence). V lost 1 base to trimming and J lost 5 bases, with 9 bases between them. The CDR3 has 13 residues. The CDR3: CASSQVGGNEQYF. The CDR3 coding sequence is TGTGCCAGCAGCCAAGTCGGGGGCAACGAGCAGTACTTC.

The chain couples TRBV6-5 to TRBJ1-6, with 9 nucleotides matching TRBD1. The CDR3 is 15 residues long. Germline CDR1 and CDR2: MNHEY and SVGAGI. J gave up 7 bases and V 5 bases, and 6 bases lay outside the gene matches. CDR3 in DNA: TGTGCCAGCAGTCTAGACAGGGGGAAGAATTCACCCCTCCACTTT. Translation gives CASSLDRGKNSPLHF.

The chain employs TRBV15 and TRBJ1-4, with 10 nucleotides matching TRBD1. The CDR3 sequence is 14 residues long. The junction had 5 bases not matched to a gene; V was cut back by 6 bases and J by 7 bases. Per the germline V gene, CDR1 is LNHNV and CDR2 is YYDKDF (reference sequence). DNA for the CDR3: TGTGCCACCAGTCGGGACAGGGGTATTGAAAAACTGTTTTTT. This codes for CATSRDRGIEKLFF.

The CDR3 is CASSKQRDRGAFF. The DNA for the CDR3 is TGTGCCAGCAGCAAACAGAGGGACAGGGGAGCTTTCTTT. The chain is built from TRBV11-2 and TRBJ1-1; TRBD1 agrees at 10 bases. V shed 5 bases, J shed 10 bases, and the junction held 7 bases outside the gene matches. The CDR3 has 13 amino acids. Looked up from germline, CDR1 is SGHAT and CDR2 is FQNNGV.

This chain joins TRBV5-6 and TRBJ1-2; weak D call: TRBD1 (5 bases). The germline CDR1 and CDR2 sequences are SGHDT and YYEEEE. V shed 4 bases and J shed 8 bases, with 18 bases lying between them. This CDR3 has 14 amino acids. CDR3 protein: CASSPPGTIYGYTF. Written as DNA, the CDR3 is TGTGCCAGCAGCCCACCCGGGACGATTTACGGCTACACCTTC.

This chain links TRBV5-1 with TRBJ1-6; the D gene is possibly TRBD1 (6 bases). CDR3 size: 14 residues. CDR1 is SGHRS and CDR2 is YFSETQ in the germline V gene. V was trimmed by 2 bases and J by 10 bases, leaving 13 bases between them. CDR3 sequence: CASSLWGAESPLHF. CDR3 nucleotide sequence: TGCGCCAGCAGCTTATGGGGGGCGGAGTCACCCCTCCACTTT.